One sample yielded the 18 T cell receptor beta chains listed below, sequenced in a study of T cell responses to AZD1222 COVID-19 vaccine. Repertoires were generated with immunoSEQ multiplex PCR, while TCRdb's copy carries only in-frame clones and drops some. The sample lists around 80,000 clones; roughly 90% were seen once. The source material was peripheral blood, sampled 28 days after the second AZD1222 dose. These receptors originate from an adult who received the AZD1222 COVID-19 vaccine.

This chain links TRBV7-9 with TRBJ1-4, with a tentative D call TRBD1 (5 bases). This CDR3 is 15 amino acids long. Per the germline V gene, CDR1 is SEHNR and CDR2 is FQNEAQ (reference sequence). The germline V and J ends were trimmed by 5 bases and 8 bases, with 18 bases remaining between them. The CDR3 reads CASSRDPVIQEKLFF. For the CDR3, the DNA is TGTGCCAGCAGCCGGGACCCCGTGATTCAGGAAAAACTGTTTTTT.

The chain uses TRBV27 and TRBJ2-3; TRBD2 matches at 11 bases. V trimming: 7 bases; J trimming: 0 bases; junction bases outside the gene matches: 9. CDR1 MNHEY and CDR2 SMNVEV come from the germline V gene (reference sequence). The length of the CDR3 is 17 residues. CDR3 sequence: CASTRTSGPSSTDTQYF. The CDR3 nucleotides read TGTGCCAGCACCAGGACTAGCGGGCCCTCTAGCACAGATACGCAGTATTTT.

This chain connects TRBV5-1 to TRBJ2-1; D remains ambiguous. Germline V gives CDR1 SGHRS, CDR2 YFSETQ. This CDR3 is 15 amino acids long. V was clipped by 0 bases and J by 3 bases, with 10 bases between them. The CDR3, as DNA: TGCGCCAGCAGCTTGGAGGCGACCGACTACAATGAGCAGTTCTTC. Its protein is CASSLEATDYNEQFF. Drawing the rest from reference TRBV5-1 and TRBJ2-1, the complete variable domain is KAGVTQTPRYLIKTRGQQVTLSCSPISGHRSVSWYQQTPGQGLQFLFEYFSETQRNKGNFPGRFSGRQFSNSRSEMNVSTLELGDSALYLCASSLEATDYNEQFFGPGTRLTVL.

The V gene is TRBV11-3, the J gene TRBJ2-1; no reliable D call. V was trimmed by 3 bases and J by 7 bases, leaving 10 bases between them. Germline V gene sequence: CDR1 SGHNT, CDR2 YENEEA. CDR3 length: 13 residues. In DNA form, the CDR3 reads TGTGCCAGCAGCTTCGATACTTGGAATGAGCAGTTCTTC. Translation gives CASSFDTWNEQFF.

The CDR3 DNA reads as TGTGCCAGCAGTCCGCAACAGGGATCTGGAAACACCATATATTTT. It codes for CASSPQQGSGNTIYF. The gene calls are TRBV27 and TRBJ1-3, with D possibly TRBD1 on 6 matching bases. The CDR3 is 15 residues long. Trimming removed 5 bases from V and 1 base from J, with 12 bases in between. Germline V gene lookup returns CDR1 MNHEY and CDR2 SMNVEV (reference sequence).

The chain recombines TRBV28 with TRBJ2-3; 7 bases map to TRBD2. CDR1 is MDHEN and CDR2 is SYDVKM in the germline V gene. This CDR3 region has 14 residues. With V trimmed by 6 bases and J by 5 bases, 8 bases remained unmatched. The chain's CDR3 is CASSLSGTGDTQYF. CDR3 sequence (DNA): TGTGCCAGCAGCCTCAGCGGGACGGGAGATACGCAGTATTTT.

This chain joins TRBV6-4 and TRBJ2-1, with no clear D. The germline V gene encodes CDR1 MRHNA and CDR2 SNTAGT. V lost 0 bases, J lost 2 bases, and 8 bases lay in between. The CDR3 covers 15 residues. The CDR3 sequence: CASSDSVTPYNEQFF. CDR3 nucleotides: TGTGCCAGCAGTGACTCAGTTACCCCCTACAATGAGCAGTTCTTC.

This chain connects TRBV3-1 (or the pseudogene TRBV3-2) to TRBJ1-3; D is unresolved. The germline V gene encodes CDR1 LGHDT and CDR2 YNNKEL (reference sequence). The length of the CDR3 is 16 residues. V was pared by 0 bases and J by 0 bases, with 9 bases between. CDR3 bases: TGTGCCAGCAGCCAAGATTCGGCGGTCTCTGGAAACACCATATATTTT. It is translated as CASSQDSAVSGNTIYF.

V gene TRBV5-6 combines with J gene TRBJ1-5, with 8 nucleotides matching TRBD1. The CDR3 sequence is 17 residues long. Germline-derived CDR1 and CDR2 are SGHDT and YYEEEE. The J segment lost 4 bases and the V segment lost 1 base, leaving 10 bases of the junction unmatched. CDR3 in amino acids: CASSLLRRGRQNQPQHF. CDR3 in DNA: TGTGCCAGCAGCTTGCTCCGCAGGGGGCGACAGAATCAGCCCCAGCATTTT.

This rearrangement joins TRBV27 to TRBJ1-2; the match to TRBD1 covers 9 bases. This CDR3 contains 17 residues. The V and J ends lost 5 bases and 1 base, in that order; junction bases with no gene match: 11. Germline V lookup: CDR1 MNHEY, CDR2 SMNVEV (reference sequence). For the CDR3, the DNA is TGTGCCAGCAGTCTGACGCCGGACAGGGGTGTTAACTATGGCTACACCTTC. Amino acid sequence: CASSLTPDRGVNYGYTF.

The DNA of the CDR3 is TGTGCCAGCAGTTGGACCGCAGGGCCCCAGCATTTT. Translating gives CASSWTAGPQHF. The chain recombines TRBV28 with TRBJ1-5; D is undetermined. Germline CDR1 reads MDHEN; CDR2 reads SYDVKM. The V gene lost 4 bases and the J gene lost 9 bases, with 10 bases spanning the gap. The CDR3 runs 12 residues. Using reference TRBV28 and TRBJ1-5 for the parts outside the CDR3, the full variable domain is DVKVTQSSRYLVKRTGEKVFLECVQDMDHENMFWYRQDPGLGLRLIYFSYDVKMKEKGDIPEGYSVSREKKERFSLILESASTNQTSMYLCASSWTAGPQHFGDGTRLSIL.

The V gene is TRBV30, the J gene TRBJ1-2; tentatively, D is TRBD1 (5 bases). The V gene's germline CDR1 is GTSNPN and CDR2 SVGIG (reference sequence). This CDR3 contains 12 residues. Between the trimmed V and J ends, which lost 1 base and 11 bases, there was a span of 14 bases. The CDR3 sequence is CAWSGSGPSYTF. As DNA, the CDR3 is TGTGCCTGGAGTGGATCGGGACCATCGTACACCTTC.

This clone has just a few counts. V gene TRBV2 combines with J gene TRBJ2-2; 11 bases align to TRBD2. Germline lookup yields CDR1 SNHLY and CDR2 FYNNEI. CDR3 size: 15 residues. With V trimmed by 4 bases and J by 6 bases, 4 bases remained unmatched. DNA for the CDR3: TGTGCCAGCAGTGTGCTAGCGGGAGGATCCGGGGAGCTGTTTTTT. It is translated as CASSVLAGGSGELFF.

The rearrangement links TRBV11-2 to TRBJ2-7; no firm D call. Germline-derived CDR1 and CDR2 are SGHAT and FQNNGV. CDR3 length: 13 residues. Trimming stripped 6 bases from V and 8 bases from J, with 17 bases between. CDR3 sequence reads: CASSSDRHGQQYF. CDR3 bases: TGTGCCAGCAGTTCGGACCGGCATGGCCAGCAGTACTTC.

Written as DNA, the CDR3 is TGTGCCAGCAGCTTAGTGGACGAGCAGTACTTC. This codes for CASSLVDEQYF. The chain is built from TRBV7-9 and TRBJ2-7; D remains unclear. V dropped 1 base and J dropped 5 bases, with 3 bases sitting between them. In germline, CDR1 is SEHNR, CDR2 FQNEAQ (reference sequence). The CDR3 length is 11 residues. The full variable domain, with the rest looked up from reference TRBV7-9 and TRBJ2-7, is DTGVSQNPRHKITKRGQNVTFRCDPISEHNRLYWYRQTLGQGPEFLTYFQNEAQLEKSRLLSDRFSAERPKGSFSTLEIQRTEQGDSAMYLCASSLVDEQYFGPGTRLTVT.

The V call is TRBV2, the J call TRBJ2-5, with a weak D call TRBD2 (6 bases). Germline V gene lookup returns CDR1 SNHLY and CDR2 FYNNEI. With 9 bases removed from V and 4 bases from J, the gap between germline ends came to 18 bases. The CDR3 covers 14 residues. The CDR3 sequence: CASFWRGPRETQYF. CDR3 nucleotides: TGTGCCAGTTTCTGGAGGGGCCCGAGAGAGACCCAGTACTTC.

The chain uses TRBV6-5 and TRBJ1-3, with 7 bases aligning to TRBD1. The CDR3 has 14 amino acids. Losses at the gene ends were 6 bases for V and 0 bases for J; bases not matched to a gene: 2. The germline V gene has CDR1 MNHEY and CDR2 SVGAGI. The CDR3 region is CASRDRPSGNTIYF. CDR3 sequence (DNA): TGTGCCAGCAGGGACAGGCCCTCTGGAAACACCATATATTTT.

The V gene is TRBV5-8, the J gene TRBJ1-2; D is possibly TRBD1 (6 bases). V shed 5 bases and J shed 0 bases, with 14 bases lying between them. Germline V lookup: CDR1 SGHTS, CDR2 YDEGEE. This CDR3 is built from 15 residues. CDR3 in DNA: TGTGCCAGCAGGCAGTCGGGGGCAGCTAACTATGGCTACACCTTC. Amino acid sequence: CASRQSGAANYGYTF. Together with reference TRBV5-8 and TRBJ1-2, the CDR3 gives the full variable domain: EAGVTQSPTHLIKTRGQQATLRCSPISGHTSVYWYQQALGLGLQFLLWYDEGEERNRGNFPPRFSGRQFPNYSSELNVNALELEDSALYLCASRQSGAANYGYTFGSGTRLTVV.